Listed below are T cell receptor beta chains from one sample, sequenced in a study of T cells in Graves' hyperthyroidism and ophthalmopathy. TCRdb called the multiplex PCR reads again in MiXCR, with one record for every CDR3 protein. The table includes approximately 410,000 distinct CDR3 sequences, roughly 15% detected once. Sequencing input: blood. The receptors were gathered from a woman younger than 35 with Graves' hyperthyroidism. Both conserved end residues are part of each CDR3. The D gene is left open where the match is weak. Not all rows give a size; the values are once, few, many and, for expanded clones, a class.

many	TRBJ2-5	TRBV20-1	TRBD2	TGCAGTGCTAGAGATGCGGCAGCGGGAGGTGCAGAGACCCAGTACTTC	CSARDAAAGGAETQYF
many	TRBJ2-2	TRBV6-4	-	TGTGCCAGCAGTGACTCTACTAGCACCGGGGAGCTGTTTTTT	CASSDSTSTGELFF
few	TRBJ2-2	TRBV20-1	-	TGCAGTGCTAGAGGATCCCCAGGGGGGGCTACCGGGGAGCTGTTTTTT	CSARGSPGGATGELFF
many	TRBJ2-2	TRBV28	TRBD2	TGTGCCAGCAGCAGTCCGGGACTAGCGGGAGCCATAACCACCGGGGAGCTGTTTTTT	CASSSPGLAGAITTGELFF
-	TRBJ2-3	TRBV9	-	TGTGCCAGCAGCTTGGACACAACTAGCACAGATACGCAGTATTTT	CASSLDTTSTDTQYF
many	TRBJ2-5	TRBV10-3	-	TGTGCCATCAGTGAGTTTGTTGTTGGGGGACCTCAAGAGACCCAGTACTTC	CAISEFVVGGPQETQYF
many	TRBJ1-2	TRBV29-1	-	TGCAGCGCCCGGGACCTCTATGGCTACACCTTC	CSARDLYGYTF
few	TRBJ2-5	TRBV4-1	-	TGCGCCAGCAGCCAAGACTTAGAAGGGACCCAGTACTTC	CASSQDLEGTQYF
few	TRBJ1-3	TRBV10-2	-	TGCGCCAGCTCTCTCAGGGCCTCTGGAAACACCATATATTTT	CASSLRASGNTIYF
few	TRBJ2-3	TRBV6-1	-	TGTGCCAGCAGTGAAGCAGGGCAGGTAGGGACGCAGTATTTT	CASSEAGQVGTQYF
many	TRBJ1-1	TRBV7-3	-	TGTGCCAGCAGCTCCCGTCTAAACACTGAAGCTTTCTTT	CASSSRLNTEAFF
few	TRBJ2-1	TRBV3-1	-	TGTGCCAGCAGCCAAGAAGAGGGTTTGCAGTTCTTC	CASSQEEGLQFF
many	TRBJ2-7	TRBV13	TRBD2	TGTGCCAGCAGACCCACCCGACTAGCGGCGAGCTCCTACGAGCAGTACTTC	CASRPTRLAASSYEQYF
many	TRBJ2-3	TRBV6-6	TRBD1	TGTGCCAGCAGTTACGGGACAGGGTCTTTCCCAGATACGCAGTATTTT	CASSYGTGSFPDTQYF
many	TRBJ2-5	TRBV18	-	TGTGCCAGCTCACCACCGTGGGACACCCAAGAGACCCAGTACTTC	CASSPPWDTQETQYF
many	TRBJ2-3	TRBV20-1	-	TGCAGTGCGTTCCTCGGCACAGATACGCAGTATTTT	CSAFLGTDTQYF
-	TRBJ2-7	TRBV5-1	TRBD1	TGCGCCAGCAGCAGGTTACAGGGGGAGGTGGACGAGCAGTACTTC	CASSRLQGEVDEQYF
many	TRBJ2-3	TRBV27	-	TGTGCCAGCAGTTTATACGGGGCCCACAGCACAGATACGCAGTATTTT	CASSLYGAHSTDTQYF
few	TRBJ2-5	TRBV20-1	TRBD2	TGCAGTGCGCACCCGCCGGGACTAGCGGACCAAGAGACCCAGTACTTC	CSAHPPGLADQETQYF
many	TRBJ2-5	TRBV11-2	TRBD2	TGTGCCAGCAGGACTAGCGGGAGGGCTATGGAGTACTTC	CASRTSGRAMEYF
-	TRBJ2-7	TRBV4-1	-	TGCGCCAGCAGCCACCCTGGTAAGGGGACCTACGAGCAGTACTTC	CASSHPGKGTYEQYF
many	TRBJ2-7	TRBV4-3	-	TGCGCCAGCAGCCAAGAGTGGGGACTGGCAAACTACGAGCAGTACTTC	CASSQEWGLANYEQYF
many	TRBJ2-7	TRBV18	-	TGTGCCAGCTCACCACCAAGCCTCCGGGAGCAGTACTTC	CASSPPSLREQYF
many	TRBJ2-7	TRBV28	TRBD2	TGTGCCAGCAGTTCTAGCGGGGTCTCCTACGAGCAGTACTTC	CASSSSGVSYEQYF
many	TRBJ1-6	TRBV12-3/TRBV12-4	-	TGTGCCAGCACACCCCAGTTGGGGGCCTATAATTCACCCCTCCACTTT	CASTPQLGAYNSPLHF
many	TRBJ2-7	TRBV10-3	TRBD2	TGTGCCATCGGCGCCGGACTAGCGGGCTCACCCCCTACCTACGAGCAGTACTTC	CAIGAGLAGSPPTYEQYF
many	TRBJ2-5	TRBV2	-	TGTGCCAGCAGTGATGGGCTACAAGAGACCCAGTACTTC	CASSDGLQETQYF
-	TRBJ2-3	TRBV27	TRBD2	TGTGCCAGCAGGAAGGGACTAGCGGGAGGGAGCACAGATACGCAGTATTTT	CASRKGLAGGSTDTQYF
few	TRBJ2-7	TRBV6-1	-	TGTGCCAGCAGTGAGGGTATACTGAACGACTACGAGCAGTACTTC	CASSEGILNDYEQYF
-	TRBJ2-7	TRBV2	-	TGTGCCAGCACCCAGAGTTACGAGCAGTACTTC	CASTQSYEQYF
few	TRBJ2-3	TRBV7-2	TRBD2	TGTGCCAGCAGCCCGAGCGGGAAGAGGTCCGATACGCAGTATTTT	CASSPSGKRSDTQYF
many	TRBJ2-2	TRBV28	-	TGTGCCAGCAGTGCCCTGACGGTTGCGAACACCGGGGAGCTGTTTTTT	CASSALTVANTGELFF
many	TRBJ2-5	TRBV30	-	TGTGCCTGGAGTGTGCGGGGGCTAGAGACCCAGTACTTC	CAWSVRGLETQYF
few	TRBJ2-7	TRBV7-2	-	TGTGCCAGCAGCGCTAATGGATTCTACGAGCAGTACTTC	CASSANGFYEQYF
many	TRBJ1-1	TRBV12-3/TRBV12-4	-	TGTGCCAGCAGTCCCCCGTTAACTGAAGCTTTCTTT	CASSPPLTEAFF
many	TRBJ2-5	TRBV11-2	-	TGTGCCAGCAGCATCGGGCCCGACGAGACCCAGTACTTC	CASSIGPDETQYF
-	TRBJ2-5	TRBV4-1	TRBD2	TGCGCCAGCAGCCAAGAAGGCGGGAGGGCCGGGGAGACCCAGTACTTC	CASSQEGGRAGETQYF
few	TRBJ2-7	TRBV5-1	-	TGCGCCAGCAGCTTGGTTGGGTCCGAGCAGTACTTC	CASSLVGSEQYF
many	TRBJ1-1	TRBV18	-	TGTGCCAGCTCACCGGACAAGAACACTGAAGCTTTCTTT	CASSPDKNTEAFF
many	TRBJ2-7	TRBV5-1	-	TGCGCCAGCAGCTTGCCGCTCGGACTCCCCTCTCCAGAGCAGTACTTC	CASSLPLGLPSPEQYF